A selection of T cell receptor beta chains follows, all from one sample in a study of T cell repertoires in cytomegalovirus infection. A single record per CDR3 protein comes from TCRdb applying MiXCR to the reads. The sample includes around 350,000 distinct CDR3 sequences, 15% to 20% of them seen just once. Sequenced material: PBMCs. The receptors were sampled from a human donor in good health (CMV status not recorded). Some clones in this sample may be carry-over from other donors' samples. CDR3s include the opening cysteine and the closing phenylalanine or tryptophan. The D gene is left open where the match is weak. The listing skips clone size in some rows; elsewhere it reads once, few, many or a size class.

>TRBJ2-7|TRBV12-3/TRBV12-4|-|-
TGTGCCAGCAGCTACCGAGTCTACGAGCAGTACTTC
CASSYRVYEQYF
>TRBJ2-3|TRBV7-2|-|-
TGTGGCAGCAGCCTTGGGACAGATACGCAGTATTTT
CGSSLGTDTQYF
>TRBJ2-5|TRBV20-1|-|TRBD2
TGCAGTGTCACCCCCACGGGGACTAGGGGATCTGAGACCCAGTACTTC
CSVTPTGTRGSETQYF
>TRBJ2-5|TRBV7-2|many|TRBD2
TGTGCCAGCAGCGCGACTAGCACCGAGACCCAGTACTTC
CASSATSTETQYF
>TRBJ2-2|TRBV18|-|TRBD1
TGTGCCAGCTCACCCCAACGACAGGGGGCGGACGGGGAGCTGTTTTTT
CASSPQRQGADGELFF
>TRBJ2-5|TRBV19|-|-
TGTGCCAGTAGTCCCCAAGTTGTAGGACCGGGGAGAGAGACCCAGTACTTC
CASSPQVVGPGRETQYF
>TRBJ1-5|TRBV5-6|few|-
TGTGCCAGCAGCCCTGACGGGGGGCGAAATCAGCCCCAGCATTTT
CASSPDGGRNQPQHF
>TRBJ2-1|TRBV30|many|-
TGTGCCTGGAGCCCTGCCGCAACTGGGTATGAGCAGTTCTTC
CAWSPAATGYEQFF
>TRBJ2-7|TRBV7-9|many|-
TGTGCCAGCAGCCTAGGCCGGGGGCCTTGGGGCGAGCAGTACTTC
CASSLGRGPWGEQYF
>TRBJ2-3|TRBV11-2|-|-
TGTGCCAGCAGCTTAGATAATCGGAACACAGATACGCAGTATTTT
CASSLDNRNTDTQYF
>TRBJ1-2|TRBV20-1|-|-
TGCAGTGCCCAGGGCGTTGAGGCTAACTATGGCTACACCTTC
CSAQGVEANYGYTF
>TRBJ2-7|TRBV19|many|TRBD1
TGTGCCAGTAGTTTCTCCCGGACAGGGCCTGGCGAGCAGTACTTC
CASSFSRTGPGEQYF
>TRBJ2-7|TRBV12-3/TRBV12-4|-|-
TGTGCCAGCAGGCGGGACCACGCTTCCTACGAGCAGTACTTC
CASRRDHASYEQYF
>TRBJ1-5|TRBV6-1|-|-
TGTGCCAGCAGTGAATATCAGCCCCAGCATTTT
CASSEYQPQHF
>TRBJ2-5|TRBV4-1|many|-
TGCGCCAGCAGCCCCTGGGGACGGGAAGAGACCCAGTACTTC
CASSPWGREETQYF
>TRBJ2-3|TRBV4-1|many|-
TGCGCCAGCAGCCAAGGTCCGAGGGCCACAGATACGCAGTATTTT
CASSQGPRATDTQYF
>TRBJ1-2|TRBV15|-|-
TGTGCCACCAGCAGAGAGGGGTCGGGTAACTATGGCTACACCTTC
CATSREGSGNYGYTF
>TRBJ2-2|TRBV5-1|few|-
TGCGCCAGCAGCTTGGGACTAGGTTTCGGCGGGGAGCTGTTTTTT
CASSLGLGFGGELFF
>TRBJ2-3|TRBV7-2|few|TRBD2
TGTGCCAGCAGCTTAGCGGGGGGGTCAGGACAAGATACGCAGTATTTT
CASSLAGGSGQDTQYF
>TRBJ2-3|TRBV27|-|-
TGTGCCAGCAGTTTAGACTACACAGATACGCAGTATTTT
CASSLDYTDTQYF
>TRBJ2-1|TRBV12-3/TRBV12-4|-|TRBD2
TGTGCCAGCAGCTTAGGGACTAGCGGATTTGGTGAGCAGTTCTTC
CASSLGTSGFGEQFF
>TRBJ2-1|TRBV7-2|many|-
TGTGCCAGCAGCCGGACATTTGAGCAGTTCTTC
CASSRTFEQFF
>TRBJ2-1|TRBV19|-|-
TGTGCCAGTAGTCTCGGGGAATACAATGAGCAGTTCTTC
CASSLGEYNEQFF
>TRBJ1-5|TRBV6-2/TRBV6-3|few|-
TGTGCCAGCAGTTACTCTCGCAGGGGCAATCAGCCCCAGCATTTT
CASSYSRRGNQPQHF
>TRBJ2-3|TRBV7-2|few|-
TGTGCCAGCAGCCCTACTCGGAACACAGATACGCAGTATTTT
CASSPTRNTDTQYF
>TRBJ2-3|TRBV7-2|many|TRBD2
TGTGCCAGCAGCTCCTCGCTGGGACTAGCGGGGGGGCTGGGCACAGATACGCAGTATTTT
CASSSSLGLAGGLGTDTQYF
>TRBJ1-3|TRBV20-1|few|-
TGCAGTGCTGAGGCGGGGGTTGGAAACACCATATATTTT
CSAEAGVGNTIYF
>TRBJ2-1|TRBV6-1|few|-
TGTGCCAGCGTCACTGACTGGACAGAGAGCTCCTACAATGAGCAGTTCTTC
CASVTDWTESSYNEQFF
>TRBJ1-3|TRBV9|few|TRBD1
TGTGCCAGCAGCGTCGGGACAGTCTTCTTCGGAAACACCATATATTTT
CASSVGTVFFGNTIYF
>TRBJ2-7|TRBV7-6|few|-
TGTGCCAGCAGCGCCTTCGGGGCTCTCTCCTACGAGCAGTACTTC
CASSAFGALSYEQYF
>TRBJ1-4|TRBV29-1|-|-
TGCAGCGTTGAGTCAGGGGATGAAAAACTGTTTTTT
CSVESGDEKLFF
>TRBJ2-7|TRBV7-9|-|-
TGTGCCAGCAGCCCTTCTTCAGGATCCTTTGGCTACGAGCAGTACTTC
CASSPSSGSFGYEQYF
>TRBJ1-4|TRBV12-3/TRBV12-4|many|-
TGTGCCAGCAGAGACGGACAGACCCCCTCTGAAAAACTGTTTTTT
CASRDGQTPSEKLFF
>TRBJ1-1|TRBV6-5|many|-
TGTGCCAGCAGTTACGGGGAGAACACTGAAGCTTTCTTT
CASSYGENTEAFF
>TRBJ2-7|TRBV7-2|few|TRBD2
TGTGCCAGCAGCCCCCGGGCGGGGGACGAGCAGTACTTC
CASSPRAGDEQYF
>TRBJ2-7|TRBV7-2|many|TRBD2
TGTGCCAGCAGCTCGCCTGTGAGGACTAGCGGGGGCCGAAGCTCCTACGAGCAGTACTTC
CASSSPVRTSGGRSSYEQYF
>TRBJ2-3|TRBV7-2|many|TRBD2
TGTGCCAGCCGGGGGGTTATTAGCACAGATACGCAGTATTTT
CASRGVISTDTQYF
>TRBJ1-3|TRBV7-2|many|-
TGTGCCAGCAGCTTTCAGCCGGGAGGAAACACCATATATTTT
CASSFQPGGNTIYF
>TRBJ1-4|TRBV7-2|many|-
TGTGCCAGCAGCTTCGAGGTCGGGAATGAAAAACTGTTTTTT
CASSFEVGNEKLFF
>TRBJ1-2|TRBV30|few|-
TGTGCCTGGAGTTCGGGTGGCTACACCTTC
CAWSSGGYTF
>TRBJ1-5|TRBV2|-|-
TGTGCCAGCAGTGAAGAGGCGAGGAGCAATCAGCCCCAGCATTTT
CASSEEARSNQPQHF
>TRBJ2-3|TRBV12-3/TRBV12-4|-|-
TGTGCCAGCAGCCTAAAGGCCCTCCGGGATACGCAGTATTTT
CASSLKALRDTQYF
>TRBJ1-1|TRBV18|-|TRBD1
TGTGCCAGCTCAGACCGGGACAGGGCGGGTAATACTGAAGCTTTCTTT
CASSDRDRAGNTEAFF
>TRBJ2-1|TRBV7-9|-|TRBD2
TGTGCCAGCAGCTGGACTAGCGGGAGGAGCTCCTACAATGAGCAGTTCTTC
CASSWTSGRSSYNEQFF